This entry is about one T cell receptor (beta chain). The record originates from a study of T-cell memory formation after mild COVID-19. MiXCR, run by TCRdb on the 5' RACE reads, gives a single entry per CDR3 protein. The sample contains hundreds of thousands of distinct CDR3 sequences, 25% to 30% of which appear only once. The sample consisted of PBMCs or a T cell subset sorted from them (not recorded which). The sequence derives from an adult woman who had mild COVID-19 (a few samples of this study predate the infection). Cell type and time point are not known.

The CDR3 coding sequence is TGTGCCAGCAGCCTGGGACAGGGGACTTCACCCCTCCACTTT. Translated: CASSLGQGTSPLHF. The rearrangement links TRBV7-2 to TRBJ1-6; the match to TRBD1 covers 10 bases. Per germline, CDR1 SGHTA and CDR2 FQGNSA. V trimming: 5 bases; J trimming: 9 bases; junction bases outside the gene matches: 4. This CDR3 has 14 amino acids.